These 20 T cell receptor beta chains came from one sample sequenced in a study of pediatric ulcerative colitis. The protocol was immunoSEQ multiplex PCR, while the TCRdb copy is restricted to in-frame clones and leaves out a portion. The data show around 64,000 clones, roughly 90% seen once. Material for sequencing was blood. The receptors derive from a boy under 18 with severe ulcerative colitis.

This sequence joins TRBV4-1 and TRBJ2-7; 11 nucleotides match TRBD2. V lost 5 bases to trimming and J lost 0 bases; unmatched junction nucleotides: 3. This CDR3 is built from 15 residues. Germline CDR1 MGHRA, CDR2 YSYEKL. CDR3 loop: CASSKTSGTSYEQYF. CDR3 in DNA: TGCGCCAGCAGCAAGACTAGCGGGACCTCCTACGAGCAGTACTTC.

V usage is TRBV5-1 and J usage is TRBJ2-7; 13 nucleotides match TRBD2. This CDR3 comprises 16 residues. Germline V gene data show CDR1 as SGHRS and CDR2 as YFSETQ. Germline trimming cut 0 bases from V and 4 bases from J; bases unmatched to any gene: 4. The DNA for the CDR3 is TGCGCCAGCAGCTTGGGACTAGCGGGAGGACTTTACGAGCAGTACTTC. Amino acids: CASSLGLAGGLYEQYF.

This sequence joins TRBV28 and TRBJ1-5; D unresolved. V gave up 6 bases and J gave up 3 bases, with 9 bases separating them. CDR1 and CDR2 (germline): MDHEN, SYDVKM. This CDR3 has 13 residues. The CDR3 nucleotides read TGTGCCAGCAGGGACCGGGACAATCAGCCCCAGCATTTT. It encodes CASRDRDNQPQHF.

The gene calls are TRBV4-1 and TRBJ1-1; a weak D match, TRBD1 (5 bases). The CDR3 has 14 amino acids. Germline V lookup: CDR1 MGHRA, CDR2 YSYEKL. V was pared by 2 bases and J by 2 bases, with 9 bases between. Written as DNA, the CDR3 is TGCGCCAGCAGCCAATTGACAGAAAACACTGAAGCTTTCTTT. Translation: CASSQLTENTEAFF.

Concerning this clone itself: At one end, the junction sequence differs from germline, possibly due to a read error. Here the CDR3 reads CASSPVAPPGVVF. The CDR3 DNA reads TGTGCCAGCTCACCCGTGGCGCCTCCGGGCGTGGTCTTC. The chain carries TRBV18 and TRBJ2-1, with D hard to call. CDR3 length equals 13 residues. The germline gives CDR1 KGHSH, CDR2 LQKENI.

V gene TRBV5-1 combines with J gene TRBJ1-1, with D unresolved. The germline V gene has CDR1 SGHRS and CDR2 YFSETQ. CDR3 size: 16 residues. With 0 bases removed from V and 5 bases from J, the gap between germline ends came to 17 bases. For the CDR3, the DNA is TGCGCCAGCAGCTTGGCCCAACCAGCCTTGGGGACTGAAGCTTTCTTT. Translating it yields CASSLAQPALGTEAFF. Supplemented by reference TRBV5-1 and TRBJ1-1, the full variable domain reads KAGVTQTPRYLIKTRGQQVTLSCSPISGHRSVSWYQQTPGQGLQFLFEYFSETQRNKGNFPGRFSGRQFSNSRSEMNVSTLELGDSALYLCASSLAQPALGTEAFFGQGTRLTVV.

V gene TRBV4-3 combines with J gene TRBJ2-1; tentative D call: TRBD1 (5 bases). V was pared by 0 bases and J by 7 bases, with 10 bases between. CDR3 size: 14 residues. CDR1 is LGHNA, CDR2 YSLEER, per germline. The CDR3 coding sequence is TGCGCCAGCAGCCAAGACAGGGTAGTAAATGAGCAGTTCTTC. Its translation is CASSQDRVVNEQFF.

The CDR3 here is CASSLGQTSVYRKFF. CDR3 sequence (DNA): TGTGCCAGCAGCTTAGGCCAGACTAGCGTATATAGGAAGTTCTTC. J is TRBJ2-1 and V is TRBV7-8; 8 positions agree with TRBD2. Germline lookup yields CDR1 SGHVS and CDR2 FQNEAQ. The trim removed 1 base at V and 14 bases at J, leaving 13 bases unmatched. The length of the CDR3 is 15 residues.

The CDR3, as DNA: TGTGCCAGCAGTCGGATCATGAACACTGAAGCTTTCTTT. It yields the protein CASSRIMNTEAFF. The chain links TRBV6-5 to TRBJ1-1; D ambiguous. The ends were cut back, 5 bases at V and 0 bases at J, with 7 bases in the middle. This CDR3 has 13 residues. The germline gives CDR1 MNHEY, CDR2 SVGAGI.

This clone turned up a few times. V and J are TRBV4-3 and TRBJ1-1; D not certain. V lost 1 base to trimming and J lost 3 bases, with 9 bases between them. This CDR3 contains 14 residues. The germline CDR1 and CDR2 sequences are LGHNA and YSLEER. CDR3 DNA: TGCGCCAGCAGCCAAGGAACCAGTTACACTGAAGCTTTCTTT. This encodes CASSQGTSYTEAFF.

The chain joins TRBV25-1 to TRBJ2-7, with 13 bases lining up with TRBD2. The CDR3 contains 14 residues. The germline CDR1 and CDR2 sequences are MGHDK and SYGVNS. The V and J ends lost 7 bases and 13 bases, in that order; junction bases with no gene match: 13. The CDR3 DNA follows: TGTGCCAGCACCCCAGCCGGGACTAGCGGGAAAGTATACTTC. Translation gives CASTPAGTSGKVYF.

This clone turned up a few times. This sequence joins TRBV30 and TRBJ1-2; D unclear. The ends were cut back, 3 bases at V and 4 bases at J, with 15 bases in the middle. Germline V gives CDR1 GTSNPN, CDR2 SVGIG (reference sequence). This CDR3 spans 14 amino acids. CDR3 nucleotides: TGTGCCTGGAGCCCGGACCTCCGGGGCTATGGCTACACCTTC. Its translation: CAWSPDLRGYGYTF.

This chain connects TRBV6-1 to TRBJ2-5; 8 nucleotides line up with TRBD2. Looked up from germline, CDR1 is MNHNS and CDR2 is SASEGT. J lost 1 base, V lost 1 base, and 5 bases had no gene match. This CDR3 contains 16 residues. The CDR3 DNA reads TGTGCCAGCAGTGAAGGGACTAGCCCTCCCCAAGAGACCCAGTACTTC. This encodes CASSEGTSPPQETQYF.

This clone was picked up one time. The CDR3 sequence is CASSLDGLEDRGYEQYF. The CDR3 DNA sequence: TGTGCCAGCAGCTTAGATGGCCTTGAGGACAGGGGCTACGAGCAGTACTTC. V is TRBV11-2 and J is TRBJ2-7, with 9 bases that match TRBD1. CDR3 length: 17 amino acids. V lost 0 bases, J lost 3 bases, and 9 bases stayed unmatched. Germline V gene sequence: CDR1 SGHAT, CDR2 FQNNGV.

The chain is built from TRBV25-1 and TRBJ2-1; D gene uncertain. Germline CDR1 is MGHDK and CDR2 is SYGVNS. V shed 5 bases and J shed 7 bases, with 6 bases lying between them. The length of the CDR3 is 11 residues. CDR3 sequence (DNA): TGTGCCAGCAGTCACGTTAATGAGCAGTTCTTC. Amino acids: CASSHVNEQFF.

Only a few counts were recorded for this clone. CDR3 region: CASSPRTGARETQYF. CDR3 in DNA: TGTGCCAGCTCACCACGAACAGGGGCGCGAGAGACCCAGTACTTC. This chain links TRBV18 with TRBJ2-5; 7 bases fit TRBD1. The trim removed 1 base at V and 4 bases at J, leaving 6 bases unmatched. The CDR3 is 15 amino acids. Germline CDR1 reads KGHSH; CDR2 reads LQKENI.

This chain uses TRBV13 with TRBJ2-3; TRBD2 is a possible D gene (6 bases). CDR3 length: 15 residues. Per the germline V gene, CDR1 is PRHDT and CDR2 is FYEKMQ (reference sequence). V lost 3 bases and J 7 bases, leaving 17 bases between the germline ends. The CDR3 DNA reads TGTGCCAGCAGCTTTGGTGTCGGGAGTTCCTATACGCAGTATTTT. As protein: CASSFGVGSSYTQYF.

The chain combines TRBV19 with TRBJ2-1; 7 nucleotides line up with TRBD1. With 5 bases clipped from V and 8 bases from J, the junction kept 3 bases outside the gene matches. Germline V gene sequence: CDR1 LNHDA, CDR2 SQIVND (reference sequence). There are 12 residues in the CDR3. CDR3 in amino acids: CASSYTGDEQFF. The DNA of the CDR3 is TGTGCCAGTAGTTACACAGGGGATGAGCAGTTCTTC.

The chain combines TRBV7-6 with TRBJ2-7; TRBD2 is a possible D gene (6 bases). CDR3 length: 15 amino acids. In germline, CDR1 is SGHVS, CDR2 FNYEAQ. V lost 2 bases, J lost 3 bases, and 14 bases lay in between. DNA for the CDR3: TGTGCCAGCAGCTTATTTTCGGGAGTGATCTACGAGCAGTACTTC. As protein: CASSLFSGVIYEQYF. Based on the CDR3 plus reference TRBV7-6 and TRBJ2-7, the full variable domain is GAGVSQSPRYKVTKRGQDVALRCDPISGHVSLYWYRQALGQGPEFLTYFNYEAQQDKSGLPNDRFSAERPEGSISTLTIQRTEQRDSAMYRCASSLFSGVIYEQYFGPGTRLTVT.

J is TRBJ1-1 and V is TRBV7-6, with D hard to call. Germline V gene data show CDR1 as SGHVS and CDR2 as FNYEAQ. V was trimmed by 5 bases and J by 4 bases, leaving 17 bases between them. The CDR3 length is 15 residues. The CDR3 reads CASSKYGREGTEAFF. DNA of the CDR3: TGTGCCAGCAGCAAATACGGCCGGGAGGGCACTGAAGCTTTCTTT.